This passage covers 30 T cell receptor beta chains from one sample sequenced in a study of cytomegalovirus exposure and HLA in healthy donors. TCRdb keeps only in-frame clones here, not all; method: immunoSEQ multiplex PCR. The repertoire holds 150,000 to 200,000 clones, with around four fifths as singletons. Sequencing was performed on PBMCs. These receptors were obtained from a man aged 25-45 years in good health and CMV-seropositive.

The CDR3: CASSPQGAGYEQYF. The CDR3, as DNA: TGTGCCAGCAGCCCACAGGGGGCCGGCTACGAGCAGTACTTC. The genes are TRBV9 and TRBJ2-7, with TRBD1 matching over 9 bases. V was clipped by 4 bases and J by 3 bases; unmatched bases: 5. In germline, CDR1 is SGDLS, CDR2 YYNGEE. The CDR3 has 14 amino acids.

CDR3 bases: TGTGCTAGTGGTTTGGTTATACAGGGACAGGGGGCCCATGAGCAGTTCTTC. It is translated as CASGLVIQGQGAHEQFF. This chain joins TRBV12-5 and TRBJ2-1, with 12 bases lining up with TRBD1. The CDR3 length is 17 residues. Germline assignment: CDR1 LGHNT and CDR2 FRNRAP. V shed 0 bases, J shed 8 bases, and the junction held 8 bases outside the gene matches.

The chain is built from TRBV14 and TRBJ2-7, with TRBD1 as a possible D gene (6 bases). CDR1 and CDR2 (germline): SGHDN, FVKESK. Deletions cut 1 base from V and 4 bases from J, with 11 bases between. The CDR3 contains 14 residues. CDR3 bases: TGTGCCAGCAGCCAAGCGGGTAGGGGGTACGAGCAGTACTTC. Translated, it gives CASSQAGRGYEQYF.

V usage is TRBV11-2 and J usage is TRBJ2-3; 10 bases match TRBD1. V gave up 1 base and J gave up 5 bases; unmatched junction bases: 9. There are 17 residues in the CDR3. The germline V gene has CDR1 SGHAT and CDR2 FQNNGV. CDR3 DNA sequence: TGTGCCAGCAGCTTAGGAAGTGGGACAGGGGTCATAGATACGCAGTATTTT. Translating gives CASSLGSGTGVIDTQYF.

The chain has TRBV18 and TRBJ1-2; D is perhaps TRBD1 (5 bases). This CDR3 is 14 amino acids long. Trimming left V 0 bases short and J 3 bases short, with 8 bases between. Germline-derived CDR1 and CDR2 are KGHSH and LQKENI. The CDR3 region is CASSPPSRDYGYTF. CDR3 nucleotides: TGTGCCAGCTCACCACCTTCCAGGGACTATGGCTACACCTTC.

The chain has TRBV5-1 and TRBJ2-7; 12 positions agree with TRBD1. CDR3 length equals 18 residues. Germline values: CDR1 SGHRS, CDR2 YFSETQ. After removal of 4 bases from V and 0 bases from J, the junction contained 11 bases not matched to a gene. CDR3: CASSRGTGGPGNSYEQYF. In DNA form, the CDR3 reads TGCGCCAGCAGCAGAGGGACAGGGGGCCCAGGGAACTCCTACGAGCAGTACTTC.

The V call is TRBV9, the J call TRBJ1-6; D uncertain. Trimming removed 4 bases at V and 10 bases at J, with 15 bases between. CDR1 SGDLS and CDR2 YYNGEE come from the germline V gene. The CDR3 loop spans 14 amino acids. CDR3 sequence reads: CASSTREGWSPLHF. The CDR3 coding sequence is TGTGCCAGCAGCACCCGTGAGGGCTGGTCACCCCTCCACTTT.

The chain couples TRBV21-1 to TRBJ1-5. TRBV21-1 is described as a pseudogene. The CDR3 sequence is 18 residues long. This CDR3 is CASRPGSLVPNSNQPQHF. CDR3 nucleotides: TGTGCCAGCAGACCCGGGAGTTTAGTACCCAATAGCAATCAGCCCCAGCATTTT.

This clone was recorded only once. For the CDR3, the DNA is TGTGCCAGCAGCCGGGAGGGAGGGGCAGACGAGCAGTACTTC. Its translation: CASSREGGADEQYF. The J gene is TRBJ2-7, the V gene TRBV4-2; 7 bases are shared with TRBD2. Trimming cost V 4 bases and J 5 bases; bases outside gene matches: 8. Germline CDR1 and CDR2: LGHNA and YNFKEQ. The CDR3 has 14 residues.

CDR3 coding DNA: TGTGCCAGCAGTGCCGCCCCCGGACTCCCGGCCCCCGGGGAGCTGTTTTTT. Its translation: CASSAAPGLPAPGELFF. The chain is built from TRBV2 and TRBJ2-2, with TRBD2 as a possible D gene (5 bases). Germline loops: CDR1 SNHLY, CDR2 FYNNEI. V lost 4 bases and J 6 bases, leaving 21 bases between the germline ends. The CDR3 is made up of 17 amino acids.

The CDR3 DNA sequence: TGCGCCAGCAGCCAAAAAATGGCAAATTCACCCCTCCACTTT. It encodes CASSQKMANSPLHF. The V call is TRBV4-3, the J call TRBJ1-6; no clear D. The germline V and J ends were trimmed by 2 bases and 7 bases, with 9 bases remaining between them. Germline-derived CDR1 and CDR2 are LGHNA and YSLEER. This CDR3 has 14 residues.

This chain joins TRBV18 and TRBJ2-3; 10 nucleotides align to TRBD2. The germline gives CDR1 KGHSH, CDR2 LQKENI. The CDR3 runs to 16 residues. The J segment lost 5 bases and the V segment lost 3 bases, leaving 8 bases of the junction unmatched. Here the CDR3 DNA reads TGTGCCAGCTCACCCCAACTAGCGGGGTCTGTAGATACGCAGTATTTT. Translated, it gives CASSPQLAGSVDTQYF.

V usage is TRBV5-4 and J usage is TRBJ2-7, with 9 bases lining up with TRBD1. Germline values: CDR1 SGHNT, CDR2 YYREEE (reference sequence). The CDR3 extends over 13 amino acids. V was clipped by 1 base and J by 9 bases; unmatched bases: 5. The DNA of the CDR3 is TGTGCCAGCAGCTTGCCGGGACAGGGCGTGCAGTACTTC. Residues: CASSLPGQGVQYF.

The CDR3 sequence: CASSRLESTDTQYF. The CDR3 DNA reads as TGTGCCAGCAGCCGTCTAGAGAGCACAGATACGCAGTATTTT. The chain carries TRBV11-3 and TRBJ2-3; D is unclear. The CDR3 contains 14 residues. With 5 bases removed from V and 0 bases from J, the gap between germline ends came to 9 bases. From germline, CDR1 is SGHNT and CDR2 YENEEA.

The V call is TRBV9, the J call TRBJ1-4; 8 nucleotides match TRBD1. Germline CDR1 reads SGDLS; CDR2 reads YYNGEE. CDR3 length: 14 amino acids. V dropped 0 bases and J dropped 6; count of bases not matched to a gene: 1. CDR3 loop: CASSVGQGYEKLFF. CDR3 nucleotides: TGTGCCAGCAGCGTAGGACAGGGGTATGAAAAACTGTTTTTT.

V is TRBV9 and J is TRBJ2-7; D perhaps matches TRBD2 (7 bases). Trimming removed 0 bases from V and 1 base from J, with 14 bases in between. The germline gives CDR1 SGDLS, CDR2 YYNGEE. This CDR3 is 16 amino acids long. The DNA of the CDR3 is TGTGCCAGCAGCGTAGGTGGGGGGGCCGAGTCCTACGAGCAGTACTTC. Encoded protein: CASSVGGGAESYEQYF.

A remark on this clone: Mismatch with germline at one junction end may stem from a read error. The gene calls are TRBV7-7 and TRBJ2-7; tentative D call: TRBD2 (5 bases). CDR1 is SSHAT, CDR2 FNYEAQ, per germline (reference sequence). This CDR3 contains 15 residues. The CDR3 DNA reads as TGTGCTAGCAGGCCCCTAGCAAAACTTCCCTACGAGCAGTACTTC. Translation gives CASRPLAKLPYEQYF.

The V call is TRBV19, the J call TRBJ1-1; D uncertain. Germline V lookup: CDR1 LNHDA, CDR2 SQIVND (reference sequence). This CDR3 is 12 amino acids long. V was pared by 7 bases and J by 0 bases, with 6 bases between. This CDR3 reads CASKRMNTEAFF. The DNA of the CDR3 is TGTGCCAGTAAGCGTATGAACACTGAAGCTTTCTTT.

CDR3 loop: CASSLEQINTEAFF. CDR3 coding DNA: TGTGCCAGCAGCTTAGAACAGATTAACACTGAAGCTTTCTTT. J is TRBJ1-1 and V is TRBV7-9, with unresolved D. This CDR3 has 14 residues. Trimming pared 1 base from V and 2 bases from J, leaving 8 bases between. CDR1 and CDR2 (germline): SEHNR, FQNEAQ (reference sequence).

As concerns this clone: Possible read error: a much larger clone is one base away. The rearrangement uses TRBV6-6 and TRBJ1-5, with 8 bases matching TRBD1. V dropped 7 bases and J dropped 4; count of bases not matched to a gene: 6. The CDR3 sequence is 14 residues long. Germline CDR1 and CDR2: MNHNY and SVGAGI (reference sequence). CDR3 sequence (DNA): TGTGCCAGCACCCAGGGGGCAGGTAATCAGCCCCAGCATTTT. Encoded protein: CASTQGAGNQPQHF.

The chain recombines TRBV7-2 with TRBJ2-5, with D possibly matching TRBD1 (6 bases). This CDR3 spans 14 amino acids. V was trimmed by 3 bases and J by 2 bases, leaving 10 bases between them. Germline CDR1 and CDR2: SGHTA and FQGNSA. CDR3 sequence reads: CASSFSGAQETQYF. The CDR3 coding sequence is TGTGCCAGCAGCTTTTCAGGGGCGCAAGAGACCCAGTACTTC.

The chain combines TRBV9 with TRBJ1-6; D call uncertain. Germline loops: CDR1 SGDLS, CDR2 YYNGEE. With 6 bases removed from V and 5 bases from J, the gap between germline ends came to 12 bases. This CDR3 region has 14 residues. In DNA form, the CDR3 reads TGTGCCAGCAAGTCGGTAAAAGATAATTCACCCCTCCACTTT. Translated, it gives CASKSVKDNSPLHF. The entire variable domain, with the rest obtained from reference TRBV9 and TRBJ1-6, is as follows: DSGVTQTPKHLITATGQRVTLRCSPRSGDLSVYWYQQSLDQGLQFLIQYYNGEERAKGNILERFSAQQFPDLHSELNLSSLELGDSALYFCASKSVKDNSPLHFGNGTRLTVT.

This clone was detected only a few times. The same CDR3 arises from other DNA sequences in this sample as well. The genes are TRBV27 and TRBJ1-2; D is unclear. The CDR3 runs to 14 residues. Germline CDR1 reads MNHEY; CDR2 reads SMNVEV (reference sequence). The germline V and J ends were trimmed by 3 bases and 0 bases, with 8 bases remaining between them. The chain's CDR3 is CASSLGRTNYGYTF. The CDR3 DNA reads as TGTGCCAGCAGTTTGGGCAGGACTAACTATGGCTACACCTTC.

The chain links TRBV7-9 to TRBJ1-4; 7 nucleotides align to TRBD1. The CDR3 length is 13 residues. Per the germline V gene, CDR1 is SEHNR and CDR2 is FQNEAQ (reference sequence). Losses at the gene ends were 5 bases for V and 8 bases for J; bases not matched to a gene: 5. The CDR3 protein is CASSRDSREKLFF. The CDR3 DNA reads as TGTGCCAGCAGCCGGGACAGTCGGGAAAAACTGTTTTTT.

This clone turned up a few times. The gene calls are TRBV23-1 and TRBJ2-3; 9 nucleotides line up with TRBD1. TRBV23-1 is classed as an ORF, of uncertain function. The CDR3 spans 17 residues. V lost 3 bases and J lost 2; bases outside the gene matches: 9. CDR3 region: CASSQAPDRGTTDTQYF. The CDR3 bases are TGCGCCAGCAGTCAGGCCCCGGACAGGGGAACCACAGATACGCAGTATTTT.

The chain employs TRBV30 and TRBJ1-5, with 7 bases that match TRBD1. The junction had 6 bases not matched to a gene; V was cut back by 6 bases and J by 4 bases. CDR3 length: 13 amino acids. Germline CDR1 GTSNPN, CDR2 SVGIG (reference sequence). CDR3 residues: CACGDRENQPQHF. As DNA, the CDR3 is TGTGCCTGTGGAGACAGGGAAAATCAGCCCCAGCATTTT.

The rearrangement links TRBV6-1 to TRBJ2-6; D possibly corresponds to TRBD2 (7 bases). Trimming left V 7 bases short and J 8 bases short, with 18 bases between. Germline CDR1 reads MNHNS; CDR2 reads SASEGT. The CDR3 runs 15 residues. CDR3 protein: CASKGEPGGPNVLTF. CDR3 bases: TGTGCCAGCAAGGGTGAGCCCGGGGGGCCCAACGTCCTGACTTTC.

The chain has TRBV11-2 and TRBJ2-1; 8 bases agree with TRBD1. This CDR3 has 15 amino acids. Germline values: CDR1 SGHAT, CDR2 FQNNGV. After removal of 7 bases from V and 8 bases from J, the junction contained 13 bases not matched to a gene. The CDR3 sequence: CASTKGWQGAHEQFF. CDR3 coding DNA: TGTGCCAGCACCAAAGGGTGGCAGGGGGCCCATGAGCAGTTCTTC.

This clone was picked up a small number of times. The J gene is TRBJ2-3, the V gene TRBV11-2; 10 bases map to TRBD2. This CDR3 comprises 16 residues. Trimming cost V 5 bases and J 8 bases; bases outside gene matches: 13. Germline V lookup: CDR1 SGHAT, CDR2 FQNNGV. For the CDR3, the DNA is TGTGCCAGCAGCCCTCTTGGGCAGCGGGGGGGAGGTACGCAGTATTTT. This gives the protein CASSPLGQRGGGTQYF.

The chain combines TRBV25-1 with TRBJ1-5, with TRBD1 matching 7 bases. CDR1 and CDR2 from the germline V gene are MGHDK and SYGVNS. CDR3 length equals 15 residues. The V and J ends lost 4 bases and 5 bases, in that order; junction bases with no gene match: 8. CDR3 amino acids: CASSGLDRPDQPQHF. The CDR3, as DNA: TGTGCCAGCAGTGGCCTGGACAGGCCGGATCAGCCCCAGCATTTT.